Listed below are T cell receptor beta chains from one sample, sequenced in a study of blood T cell repertoires in COVID-19. Profiled with immunoSEQ multiplex PCR; TCRdb holds only in-frame clones, not every one. The sample consists of hundreds of thousands of clones, roughly 91% of them appearing once. The source material was PBMCs or T cells enriched from blood (not recorded which). The receptors derive from a man aged 40-49 years who had recovered from COVID-19. The CDR3 runs from the conserved cysteine through the conserved F or W. The D gene is left open where the match is weak. Some rows have no size entry. The others give once, few or many, or a class for an expanded clone.

V	D	J	size	CDR3	DNA
TRBV19	TRBD1	TRBJ2-7	.	CATRRQGASYEQYF	TGTGCCACCCGAAGACAGGGGGCTTCCTACGAGCAGTACTTC
TRBV5-8	TRBD1	TRBJ1-5	.	CASSFRRQGAGSNQPQHF	TGTGCCAGCAGCTTTCGCCGACAGGGGGCCGGTAGCAATCAGCCCCAGCATTTT
TRBV15	TRBD1	TRBJ1-5	.	CATSEGQGWPQHF	TGTGCCACCAGCGAAGGACAGGGCTGGCCCCAGCATTTT
TRBV11-2	.	TRBJ2-2	once	CASSLNRANTGELFF	TGTGCCAGCAGCTTGAACAGGGCGAACACCGGGGAGCTGTTTTTT
TRBV13	TRBD1	TRBJ2-3	once	CASSLGAGQGRSDTQYF	TGTGCCAGCAGCTTAGGGGCGGGACAGGGTAGGTCAGATACGCAGTATTTT
TRBV28	TRBD1	TRBJ2-5	.	CASSSDREETQYF	TGTGCCAGCAGTTCAGACAGGGAGGAGACCCAGTACTTC
TRBV28	TRBD1	TRBJ1-2	.	CASSWTGVYGYTF	TGTGCCAGCAGCTGGACAGGGGTCTATGGCTACACCTTC
TRBV9	.	TRBJ1-1	.	CASSQLGGTEAFF	TGTGCCAGCAGCCAGTTGGGGGGGACTGAAGCTTTCTTT
TRBV5-4	TRBD2	TRBJ2-1	.	CASRPGTSIDEQFF	TGTGCCAGCAGACCCGGGACTAGTATTGATGAGCAGTTCTTC
TRBV19	.	TRBJ1-2	.	CASSIWFRKGHGYTF	TGTGCCAGTAGTATATGGTTCAGGAAAGGCCATGGCTACACCTTC
TRBV3-1/TRBV3-2	TRBD2	TRBJ2-3	.	CASSQPGLGTDTQYF	TGTGCCAGCAGCCAACCGGGACTAGGTACAGATACGCAGTATTTT
TRBV27	TRBD1	TRBJ1-5	.	CATKTQGGDQPQHF	TGTGCCACAAAAACCCAAGGGGGCGATCAGCCCCAGCATTTT
TRBV19	TRBD1	TRBJ1-1	.	CASSIWDRDTEAFF	TGTGCCAGTAGTATCTGGGACAGGGACACTGAAGCTTTCTTT
TRBV25-1	TRBD1	TRBJ1-2	.	CASSQTGLVYGYTF	TGTGCCAGCAGCCAGACAGGGCTTGTCTATGGCTACACCTTC
TRBV18	.	TRBJ1-4	.	CASSPSQGRRKLFF	TGTGCCAGCTCACCATCCCAGGGTAGACGAAAACTGTTTTTT
TRBV4-3	.	TRBJ1-5	.	CASSQDPGVNQPQHF	TGCGCCAGCAGCCAAGATCCCGGTGTCAATCAGCCCCAGCATTTT
TRBV4-3	TRBD2	TRBJ2-1	.	CASSPFLAGGFGNEQFF	TGCGCCAGCAGCCCATTTTTAGCGGGAGGTTTTGGGAATGAGCAGTTCTTC
TRBV7-3	.	TRBJ2-3	.	CASSATIGTGDTDTQYF	TGTGCCAGCAGCGCCACTATCGGGACTGGAGACACAGATACGCAGTATTTT
TRBV12-5	.	TRBJ2-1	.	CASEARLTYNEQFF	TGTGCTAGTGAGGCGCGGCTGACCTACAATGAGCAGTTCTTC
TRBV7-2	TRBD2	TRBJ2-1	.	CASSLVLTSGGAGLNEQFF	TGTGCCAGCAGCTTAGTCTTGACTAGCGGGGGGGCTGGTCTCAATGAGCAGTTCTTC
TRBV5-1	.	TRBJ2-7	.	CASSLVRSYEQYF	TGCGCCAGCAGCTTGGTTAGGAGCTACGAGCAGTACTTC